The 14 T cell receptor beta chains given below trace back to one sample, sequenced in a study of blood T cells in healthy people across ages. Then a second PCR, running about 7 to 11 cycles, was carried out with a sample-barcoded 5' primer and a J-beta primer mix. TCRdb called the 5' RACE reads again in MiXCR, with one record for every CDR3 protein. The sample includes 780,000 or so distinct CDR3 sequences, roughly 50% of them seen just once. Sequencing used blood. These receptors originate from a man between 35 and 55 years old in good health.

This clonotype was seen a few times. The gene calls are TRBV12-3 or TRBV12-4 and TRBJ2-5; 10 positions agree with TRBD2. J was trimmed by 5 bases and V by 5 bases; bases with no gene match: 5. The CDR3 has 14 residues. Here the CDR3 reads CASSVGLARETQYF. The CDR3 DNA reads TGTGCCAGCAGTGTGGGACTAGCGCGCGAGACCCAGTACTTC.

The J gene is TRBJ2-1, the V gene TRBV4-1; tentative D call: TRBD2 (5 bases). V was clipped by 0 bases and J by 10 bases, with 10 bases between them. Germline values: CDR1 MGHRA, CDR2 YSYEKL. The CDR3 sequence is 13 residues long. The CDR3 nucleotides read TGCGCCAGCAGCCAAGATGTGGAGGAGGAGCAGTTCTTC. This encodes CASSQDVEEEQFF.

The chain employs TRBV29-1 and TRBJ2-3; D is ambiguous. This CDR3 has 11 residues. The V gene's germline CDR1 is SQVTM and CDR2 ANQGSEA. The V end lost 6 bases, the J end lost 6 bases, and 10 bases lay between the germline ends. The chain's CDR3 is CSVPVGDTQYF. The CDR3 region has the DNA TGCAGCGTGCCCGTTGGCGATACGCAGTATTTT.

This chain joins TRBV7-9 and TRBJ1-5; D remains ambiguous. The length of the CDR3 is 13 residues. Trimming cost V 5 bases and J 0 bases, with 5 bases left between them. Germline values: CDR1 SEHNR, CDR2 FQNEAQ (reference sequence). In DNA form, the CDR3 reads TGTGCCAGCAGCCCTAATAGCAATCAGCCCCAGCATTTT. It yields the protein CASSPNSNQPQHF. The whole variable domain, remainder taken from reference TRBV7-9 and TRBJ1-5, is DTGVSQNPRHKITKRGQNVTFRCDPISEHNRLYWYRQTLGQGPEFLTYFQNEAQLEKSRLLSDRFSAERPKGSFSTLEIQRTEQGDSAMYLCASSPNSNQPQHFGDGTRLSIL.

Points on this clonotype: The junction departs from the called germline gene at one end, perhaps through a read error. CDR3 bases: TGCAGCGGTACGCTTATGGACAGTCGAGATAATGGGCAGTTCTTC. Residues: CSGTLMDSRDNGQFF. The chain recombines TRBV29-1 with TRBJ2-1, with a possible D match to TRBD1 (6 bases). The CDR3 runs 15 residues. CDR1 and CDR2 from the germline V gene are SQVTM and ANQGSEA.

In this sample, this clonotype turned up once. The chain carries TRBV6-5 and TRBJ2-7; weak D call: TRBD1 (6 bases). The CDR3 totals 15 residues. Per the germline V gene, CDR1 is MNHEY and CDR2 is SVGAGI. V lost 6 bases and J 1 base, leaving 16 bases between the germline ends. This CDR3 reads CASSNPDRPSYEQYF. The CDR3 DNA sequence: TGTGCCAGCAGCAACCCCGACAGGCCGTCCTACGAGCAGTACTTC.

The chain couples TRBV6-6 to TRBJ1-6; 9 bases are shared with TRBD1. V lost 0 bases to trimming and J lost 9 bases; unmatched junction nucleotides: 6. Per germline, CDR1 MNHNY and CDR2 SVGAGI (reference sequence). This CDR3 spans 16 amino acids. The DNA of the CDR3 is TGTGCCAGCAGTTACTCGCCGGACAGGGGAGGTTCACCCCTCCACTTT. Translated: CASSYSPDRGGSPLHF.

The gene calls are TRBV28 and TRBJ1-1, with D possibly being TRBD1 (5 bases). The CDR3 has 15 amino acids. Germline V gene data show CDR1 as MDHEN and CDR2 as SYDVKM. The V end lost 1 base, the J end lost 1 base, and 10 bases lay between the germline ends. This chain's CDR3 is CASSLYGRANTEAFF. The DNA of the CDR3 is TGTGCCAGCAGTTTATACGGCAGGGCGAACACTGAAGCTTTCTTT.

This rearrangement joins TRBV6-6 to TRBJ2-7; D is uncertain. This CDR3 is 14 amino acids long. V was cut by 5 bases and J by 4 bases, with 15 bases left in between. The germline gives CDR1 MNHNY, CDR2 SVGAGI (reference sequence). CDR3 sequence reads: CASSRKGPPYEQYF. CDR3 in DNA: TGTGCCAGCAGTCGTAAAGGCCCCCCATACGAGCAGTACTTC.

This chain connects TRBV28 to TRBJ2-5, with unresolved D. With the DNA end fitting TRBJ2-7 better, the J assignment may be wrong. The CDR3 runs 15 residues. CDR1 is MDHEN and CDR2 is SYDVKM in the germline V gene. CDR3: CASSYPSTLGAEQYF. The CDR3 DNA reads as TGTGCCAGCAGTTACCCGAGCACTCTAGGAGCCGAGCAGTACTTC.

Concerning this clonotype: A read error may account for a junction end that differs from germline. The CDR3 reads CASSWGLAGVYEQYF. The CDR3 DNA follows: TGTGCCAGCAGTTGGGGGCTAGCGGGAGTTTACGAGCAGTACTTC. The gene calls are TRBV5-1 and TRBJ2-7; TRBD2 aligns across 10 bases. The CDR3 covers 15 residues. Looked up from germline, CDR1 is SGHRS and CDR2 is YFSETQ.

The chain links TRBV10-3 to TRBJ2-7, with 8 bases identical to TRBD2. Unmatched junction bases numbered 4, after V lost 0 bases and J lost 3 bases. Germline V lookup: CDR1 ENHRY, CDR2 SYGVKD. The length of the CDR3 is 15 residues. The CDR3 loop is CAISESTGGYYEQYF. CDR3 nucleotides: TGTGCCATCAGTGAGTCGACGGGAGGGTACTACGAGCAGTACTTC.

The chain is built from TRBV6-2 or TRBV6-3 and TRBJ1-2; 8 positions match TRBD1. Looked up from germline, CDR1 is MNHEY and CDR2 is SVGEGT. The V gene end was trimmed by 5 bases and the J gene end by 0 bases; junction bases not matched to a gene: 8. The CDR3 is 16 residues long. In DNA, the CDR3 is TGTGCCAGCAGTCAATCCAGGGACAGGCCTAACTATGGCTACACCTTC. Amino acids: CASSQSRDRPNYGYTF.

The rearrangement links TRBV6-6 to TRBJ1-2, with TRBD1 matching over 7 bases. Germline V gives CDR1 MNHNY, CDR2 SVGAGI (reference sequence). The CDR3 runs to 15 residues. V lost 7 bases and J lost 1; bases outside the gene matches: 9. The CDR3 DNA is TGTGCCAGCATCCCGCTGGACAGGTATAACTATGGCTACACCTTC. It yields the protein CASIPLDRYNYGYTF.